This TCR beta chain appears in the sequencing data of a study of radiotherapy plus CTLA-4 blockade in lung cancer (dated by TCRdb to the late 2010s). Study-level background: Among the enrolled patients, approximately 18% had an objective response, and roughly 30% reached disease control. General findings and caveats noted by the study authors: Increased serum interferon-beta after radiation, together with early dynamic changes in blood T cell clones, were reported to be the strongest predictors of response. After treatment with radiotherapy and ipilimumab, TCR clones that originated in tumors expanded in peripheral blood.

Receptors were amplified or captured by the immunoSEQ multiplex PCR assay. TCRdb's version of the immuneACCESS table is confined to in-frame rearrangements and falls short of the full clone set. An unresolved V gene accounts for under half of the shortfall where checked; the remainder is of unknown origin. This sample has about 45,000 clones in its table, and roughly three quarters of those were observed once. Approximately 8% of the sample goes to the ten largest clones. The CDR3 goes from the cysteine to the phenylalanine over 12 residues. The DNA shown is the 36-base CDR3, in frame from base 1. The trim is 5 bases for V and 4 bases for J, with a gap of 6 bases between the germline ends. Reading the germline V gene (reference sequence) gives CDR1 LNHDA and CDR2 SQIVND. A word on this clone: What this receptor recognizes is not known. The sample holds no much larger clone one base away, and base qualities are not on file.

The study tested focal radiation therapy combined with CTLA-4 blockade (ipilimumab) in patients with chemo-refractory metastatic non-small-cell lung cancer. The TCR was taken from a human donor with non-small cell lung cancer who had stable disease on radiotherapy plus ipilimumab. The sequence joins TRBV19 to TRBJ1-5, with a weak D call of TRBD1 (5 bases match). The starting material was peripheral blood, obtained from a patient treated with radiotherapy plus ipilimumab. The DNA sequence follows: TGTGCCAGTAGTGGGGCGAATCAGCCCCAGCATTTT. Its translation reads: CASSGANQPQHF.